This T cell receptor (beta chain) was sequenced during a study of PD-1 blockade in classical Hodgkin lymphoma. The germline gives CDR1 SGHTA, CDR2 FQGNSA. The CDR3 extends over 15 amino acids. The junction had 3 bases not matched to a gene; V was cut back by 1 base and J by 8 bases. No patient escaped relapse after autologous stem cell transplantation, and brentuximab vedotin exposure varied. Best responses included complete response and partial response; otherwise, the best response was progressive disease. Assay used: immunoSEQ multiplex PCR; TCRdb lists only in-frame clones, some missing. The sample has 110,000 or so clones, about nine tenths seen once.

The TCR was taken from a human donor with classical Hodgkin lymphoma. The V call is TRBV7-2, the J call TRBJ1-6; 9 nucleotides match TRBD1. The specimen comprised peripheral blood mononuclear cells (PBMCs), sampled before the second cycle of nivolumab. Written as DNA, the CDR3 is TGTGCCAGCAGCTTAGAAGGACAGGGGCATTCACCCCTCCACTTT. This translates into CASSLEGQGHSPLHF.